Included here is one T cell receptor (beta chain) sequence, with context. This CDR3 spans 17 amino acids. From germline, CDR1 is SEHNR and CDR2 FQNEAQ (reference sequence). J lost 10 bases, V lost 5 bases, and 17 bases had no gene match. This sample is drawn from a study of blood T cell repertoires in COVID-19. On the study more broadly: Samples representing acute and convalescent COVID-19 were sourced from the United States, Italy and Spain. Sources were T cells, B-cell-depleted T cells, or PBMCs; the material itself was cDNA or gDNA.

The Seattle patients joined while their infection was active and were tracked longitudinally afterward. Per the study methods: The assay estimated nucleated cells by amplifying reference gene primers. The table came from immunoSEQ multiplex PCR; TCRdb's copy has only in-frame clones and leaves some out. D and trimming come from the DNA, and the V and J calls and clone size come from that table. The data contain approximately 59,000 clones, about 81% of them singletons. Material for sequencing was peripheral blood. This TCR was sampled from a man in his fifties or sixties with COVID-19, enrolled during active disease. The genes are TRBV7-9 and TRBJ2-1; TRBD2 agrees at 10 bases. DNA of the CDR3: TGTGCCAGCAGCCCCGCCTTACTAGGGACTAGCGTCGGGGAGCAGTTCTTC. This gives the protein CASSPALLGTSVGEQFF.